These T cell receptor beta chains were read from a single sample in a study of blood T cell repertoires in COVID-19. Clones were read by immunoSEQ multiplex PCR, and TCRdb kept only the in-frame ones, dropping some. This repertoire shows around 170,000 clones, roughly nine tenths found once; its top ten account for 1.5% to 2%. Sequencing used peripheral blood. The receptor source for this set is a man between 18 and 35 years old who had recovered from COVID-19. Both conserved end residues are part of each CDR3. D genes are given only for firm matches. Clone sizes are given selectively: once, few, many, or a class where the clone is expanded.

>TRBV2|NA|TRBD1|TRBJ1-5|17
CASRPFETGAHNQPQHF
TGTGCCAGCAGGCCTTTTGAGACAGGGGCCCACAATCAGCCCCAGCATTTT
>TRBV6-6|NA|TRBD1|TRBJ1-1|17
CASSPRRSTGVNTEAFF
TGTGCCAGCAGTCCCCGAAGGTCGACAGGGGTGAACACTGAAGCTTTCTTT
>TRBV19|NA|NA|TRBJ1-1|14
CASSISGGQFEAFF
TGTGCCAGTAGTATAAGTGGGGGACAATTTGAAGCTTTCTTT
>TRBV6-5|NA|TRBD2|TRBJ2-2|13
CASSRGGDRELFF
TGTGCCAGCAGTCGGGGGGGAGACAGGGAGCTGTTTTTT
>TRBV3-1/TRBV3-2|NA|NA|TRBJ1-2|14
CASSLTDRGYGYTF
TGTGCCAGCAGCCTTACGGACAGAGGCTATGGCTACACCTTC
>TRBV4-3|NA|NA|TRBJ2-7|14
CASSQDRGRAEQYF
TGCGCCAGCAGCCAAGATCGGGGTCGGGCCGAGCAGTACTTC
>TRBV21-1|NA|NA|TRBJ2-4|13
CASTPGLHMVQYF
TGTGCCAGCACCCCGGGACTTCACATGGTTCAGTACTTC
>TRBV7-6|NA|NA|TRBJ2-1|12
CASSPPGGEQFF
TGTGCCAGCAGCCCCCCCGGGGGTGAGCAGTTCTTC
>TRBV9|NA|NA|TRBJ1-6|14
CASSVLESNSPLHF
TGTGCCAGCAGCGTACTCGAGTCGAATTCACCCCTCCACTTT
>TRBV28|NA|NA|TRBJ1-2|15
CASSLGGASSYGYTF
TGTGCCAGCAGTTTAGGAGGGGCCAGTAGCTATGGCTACACCTTC
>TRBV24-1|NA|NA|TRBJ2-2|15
CATSDFRSSTGELFF
TGTGCCACCAGTGATTTCCGTAGTAGCACCGGGGAGCTGTTTTTT
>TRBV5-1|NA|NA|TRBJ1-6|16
CASSRQESSYNSPLHF
TGCGCCAGCAGTAGACAGGAGAGCTCCTATAATTCACCCCTCCACTTT
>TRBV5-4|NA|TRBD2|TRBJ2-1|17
CASSLAGGGGSYNEQFF
TGTGCCAGCAGCTTGGCCGGTGGGGGGGGTTCCTACAATGAGCAGTTCTTC
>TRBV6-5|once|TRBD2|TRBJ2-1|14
CASRPLGLGNEQFF
TGTGCCAGCAGACCGCTGGGACTAGGAAATGAGCAGTTCTTC
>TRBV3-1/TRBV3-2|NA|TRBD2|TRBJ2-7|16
CASSLLTSGSSYEQYF
TGTGCCAGCAGCCTTTTGACTAGCGGGAGCTCCTACGAGCAGTACTTC
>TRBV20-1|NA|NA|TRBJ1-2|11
CSASPDYGYTF
TGCAGTGCTAGCCCTGACTATGGCTACACCTTC
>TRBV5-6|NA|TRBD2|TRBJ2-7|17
CASSLRATSGRMYEQYF
TGTGCCAGCAGCTTGCGCGCCACTAGCGGGAGGATGTACGAGCAGTACTTC
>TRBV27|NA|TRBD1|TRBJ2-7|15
CASTSTGTAVYEQYF
TGTGCCAGCACCTCGACCGGGACAGCGGTCTACGAGCAGTACTTC
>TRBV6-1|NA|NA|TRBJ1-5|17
CASSEGWDFLSNQPQHF
TGTGCCAGCAGTGAAGGTTGGGACTTTCTTAGCAATCAGCCCCAGCATTTT
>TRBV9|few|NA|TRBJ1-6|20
CASSVGGKGVGSSYNSPLHF
TGTGCCAGCAGCGTCGGGGGAAAGGGAGTAGGAAGCTCCTATAATTCACCCCTCCACTTT